The sequence of this T cell receptor beta chain was determined in a study of blood T cells in healthy people across ages. This clonotype was seen a single time. Using a J-beta primer mix together with a sample-barcoded 5' primer, a second PCR was run for roughly 7 to 12 cycles. A single record per CDR3 protein comes from TCRdb applying MiXCR to the 5' RACE reads. The sample lists around 620,000 distinct CDR3 sequences, 25% to 30% occurring once. Germline V gene data show CDR1 as MNHNY and CDR2 as SVGAGI (reference sequence). CDR3 length: 14 amino acids. V lost 4 bases and J lost 4, with 11 bases in between.

This chain links TRBV6-6 with TRBJ2-4; D could derive from TRBD1 or TRBD2 (5 bases each). Sequencing used blood. This TCR came from a woman in her seventies in good health. The CDR3 loop reads CASSSRDGKNIQYF. The CDR3 DNA reads TGTGCCAGCAGTTCACGGGACGGTAAAAACATTCAGTACTTC.